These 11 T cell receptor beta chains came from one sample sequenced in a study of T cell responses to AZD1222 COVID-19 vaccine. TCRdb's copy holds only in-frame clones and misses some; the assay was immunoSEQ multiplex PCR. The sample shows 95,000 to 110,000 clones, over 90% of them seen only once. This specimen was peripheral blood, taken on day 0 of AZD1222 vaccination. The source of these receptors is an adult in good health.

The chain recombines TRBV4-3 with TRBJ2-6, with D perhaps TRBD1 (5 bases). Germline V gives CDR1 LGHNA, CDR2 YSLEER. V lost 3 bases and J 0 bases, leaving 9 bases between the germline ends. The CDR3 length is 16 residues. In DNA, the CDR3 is TGCGCCAGCAGCCAGGCAGGGATCTCTGGGGCCAACGTCCTGACTTTC. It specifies CASSQAGISGANVLTF.

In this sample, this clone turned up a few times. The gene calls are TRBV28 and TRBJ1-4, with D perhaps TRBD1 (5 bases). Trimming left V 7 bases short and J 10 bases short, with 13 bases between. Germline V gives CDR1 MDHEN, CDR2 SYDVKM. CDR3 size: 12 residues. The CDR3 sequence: CASTTLRGKLFF. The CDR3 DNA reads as TGTGCCAGCACCACACTAAGGGGAAAACTGTTTTTT.

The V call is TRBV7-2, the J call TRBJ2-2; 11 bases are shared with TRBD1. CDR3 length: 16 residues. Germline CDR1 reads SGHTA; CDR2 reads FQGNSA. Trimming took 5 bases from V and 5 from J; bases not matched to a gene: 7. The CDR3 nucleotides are TGTGCCAGCAGCATCGGTGGGACAGGGGGGACCGGGGAGCTGTTTTTT. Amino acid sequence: CASSIGGTGGTGELFF.

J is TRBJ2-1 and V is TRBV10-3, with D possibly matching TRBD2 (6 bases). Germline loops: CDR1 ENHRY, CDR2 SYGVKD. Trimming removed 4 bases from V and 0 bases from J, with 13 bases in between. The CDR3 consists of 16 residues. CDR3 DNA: TGTGCCATCAGTGGGAGGGCGGGACGCTCCTACAATGAGCAGTTCTTC. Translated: CAISGRAGRSYNEQFF.

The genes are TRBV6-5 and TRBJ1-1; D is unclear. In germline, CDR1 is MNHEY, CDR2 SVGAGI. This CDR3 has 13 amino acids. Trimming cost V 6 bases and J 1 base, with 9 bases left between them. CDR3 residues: CASSVGPNTEAFF. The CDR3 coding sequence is TGTGCCAGCAGCGTCGGACCGAACACTGAAGCTTTCTTT.

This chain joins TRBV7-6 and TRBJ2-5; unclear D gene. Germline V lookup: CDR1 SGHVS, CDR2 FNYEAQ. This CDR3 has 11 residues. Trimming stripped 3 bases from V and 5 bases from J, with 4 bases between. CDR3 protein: CASSFKETQYF. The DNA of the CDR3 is TGTGCCAGCAGCTTTAAGGAGACCCAGTACTTC.

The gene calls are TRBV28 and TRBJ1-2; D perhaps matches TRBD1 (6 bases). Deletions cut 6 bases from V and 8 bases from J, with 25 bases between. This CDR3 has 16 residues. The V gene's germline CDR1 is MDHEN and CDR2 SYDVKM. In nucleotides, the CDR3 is TGTGCCAGCAGGAGTTTGCGGACCCTCGGAGGGGGGGGCTACACCTTC. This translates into CASRSLRTLGGGGYTF.

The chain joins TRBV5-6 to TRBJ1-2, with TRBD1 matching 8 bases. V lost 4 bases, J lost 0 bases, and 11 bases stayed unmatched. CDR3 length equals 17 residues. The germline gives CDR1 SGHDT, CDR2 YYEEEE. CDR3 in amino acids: CASSPTLRDRSNYGYTF. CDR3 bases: TGTGCCAGCAGCCCCACTCTGCGGGACAGGTCTAACTATGGCTACACCTTC.

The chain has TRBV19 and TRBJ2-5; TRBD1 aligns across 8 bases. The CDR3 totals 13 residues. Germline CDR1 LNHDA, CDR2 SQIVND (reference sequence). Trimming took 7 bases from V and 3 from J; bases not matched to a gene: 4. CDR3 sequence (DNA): TGTGCCAGTAAATCGACAGGGGAAGAGACCCAGTACTTC. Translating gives CASKSTGEETQYF.

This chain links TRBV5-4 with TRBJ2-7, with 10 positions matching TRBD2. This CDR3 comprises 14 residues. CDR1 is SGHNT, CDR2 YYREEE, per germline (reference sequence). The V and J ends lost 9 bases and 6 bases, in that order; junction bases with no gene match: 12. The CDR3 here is CATSSGSGFGEQYF. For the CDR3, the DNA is TGTGCCACGTCTAGCGGGAGCGGCTTCGGCGAGCAGTACTTC.

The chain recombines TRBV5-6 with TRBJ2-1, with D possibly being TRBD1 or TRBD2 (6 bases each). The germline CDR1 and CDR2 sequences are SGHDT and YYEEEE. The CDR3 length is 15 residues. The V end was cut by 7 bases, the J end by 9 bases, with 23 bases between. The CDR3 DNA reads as TGTGCCAGCGGGAGAACTAGGGGGGTGGTAGGTGAGCAGTTCTTC. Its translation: CASGRTRGVVGEQFF.